This T cell receptor beta chain was identified in a study of shared clonotypes between healthy human individuals. Of note for this clone: The sample has other DNA sequences that encode this CDR3 too.

This CDR3 is built from 12 residues. Trimming took off 4 bases at V and 5 bases at J, with 8 bases between the two ends. Germline values: CDR1 MNHEY, CDR2 SMNVEV (reference sequence). Naive CD8 cells comprised CD45RO-negative, CCR7-positively selected cells, excluding terminally differentiated effector memory CD45RA+ cells. Repertoires were generated with immunoSEQ multiplex PCR, while TCRdb's copy carries only in-frame clones and drops some. This table holds about 2.1 million clones, roughly 93% found once. What was sequenced was naive CD8+ T cells from PBMCs. This TCR was sampled from a man aged 18 to 29 in good health. Some clones in this sample may be carry-over from other donors' samples. The chain recombines TRBV27 with TRBJ2-5; no definite D call. The CDR3 loop reads CASSSHQETQYF. In DNA form, the CDR3 reads TGTGCCAGCAGTTCTCATCAGGAGACCCAGTACTTC.